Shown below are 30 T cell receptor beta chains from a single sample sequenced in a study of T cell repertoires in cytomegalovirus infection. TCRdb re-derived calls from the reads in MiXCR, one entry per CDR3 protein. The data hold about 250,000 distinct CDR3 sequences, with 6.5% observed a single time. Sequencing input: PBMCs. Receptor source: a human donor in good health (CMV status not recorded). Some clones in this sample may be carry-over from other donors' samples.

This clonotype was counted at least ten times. The DNA for the CDR3 is TGTGCCAGCAGCACTTGGAGTACTGAAGCTTTCTTT. Translated, it gives CASSTWSTEAFF. This chain links TRBV7-8 with TRBJ1-1; no reliable D call. Germline lookup yields CDR1 SGHVS and CDR2 FQNEAQ. This CDR3 contains 12 residues. Trimming removed 5 bases from V and 5 bases from J, with 9 bases in between. Full variable domain (remainder filled in from reference TRBV7-8 and TRBJ1-1): GAGVSQSPRYKVAKRGQDVALRCDPISGHVSLFWYQQALGQGPEFLTYFQNEAQLDKSGLPSDRFFAERPEGSVSTLKIQRTQQEDSAVYLCASSTWSTEAFFGQGTRLTVV.

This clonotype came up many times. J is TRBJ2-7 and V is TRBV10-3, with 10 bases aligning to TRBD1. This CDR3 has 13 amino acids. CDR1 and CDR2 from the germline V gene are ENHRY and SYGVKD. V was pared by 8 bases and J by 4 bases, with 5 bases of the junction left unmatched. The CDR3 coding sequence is TGTGCCATCGGGACAGGGGAAGGTTACGAGCAGTACTTC. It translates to CAIGTGEGYEQYF.

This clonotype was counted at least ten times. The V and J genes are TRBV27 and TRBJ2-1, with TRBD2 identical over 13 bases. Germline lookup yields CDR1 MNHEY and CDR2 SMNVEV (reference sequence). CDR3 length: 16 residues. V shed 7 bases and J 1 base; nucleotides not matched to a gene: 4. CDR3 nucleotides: TGTGCCAGCACCTCACTAGCGGGGGGGTCCTACAATGAGCAGTTCTTC. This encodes CASTSLAGGSYNEQFF.

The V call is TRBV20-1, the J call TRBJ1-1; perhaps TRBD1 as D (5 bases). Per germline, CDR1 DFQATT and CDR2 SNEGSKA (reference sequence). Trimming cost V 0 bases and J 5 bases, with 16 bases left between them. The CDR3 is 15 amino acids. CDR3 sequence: CSARDPRDGGTEAFF. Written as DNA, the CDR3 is TGCAGTGCTAGAGATCCCCGGGATGGGGGGACTGAAGCTTTCTTT.

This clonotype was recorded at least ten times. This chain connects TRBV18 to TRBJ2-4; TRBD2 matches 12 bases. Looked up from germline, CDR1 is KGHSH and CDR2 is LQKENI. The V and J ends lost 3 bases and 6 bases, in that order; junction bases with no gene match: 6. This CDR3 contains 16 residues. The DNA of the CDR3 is TGTGCCAGCTCACCCCTCCCGACTAGCGGGGGAAACATTCAGTACTTC. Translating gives CASSPLPTSGGNIQYF.

This chain's CDR3 is CASSQNGGGETQYF. The DNA of the CDR3 is TGCGCCAGCAGCCAGAACGGGGGCGGCGAGACCCAGTACTTC. The V and J genes are TRBV5-1 and TRBJ2-5; D possibly matches TRBD1 or TRBD2 (6 bases each). Trimming cost V 4 bases and J 5 bases, with 15 bases left between them. Per the germline V gene, CDR1 is SGHRS and CDR2 is YFSETQ. The CDR3 is 14 amino acids.

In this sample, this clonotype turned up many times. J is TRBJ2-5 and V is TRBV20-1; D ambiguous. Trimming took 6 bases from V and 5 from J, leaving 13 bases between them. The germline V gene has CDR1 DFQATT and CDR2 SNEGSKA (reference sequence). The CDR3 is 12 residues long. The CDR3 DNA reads TGCAGTGCCTACCGTCGTCTGGAGACCCAGTACTTC. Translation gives CSAYRRLETQYF.

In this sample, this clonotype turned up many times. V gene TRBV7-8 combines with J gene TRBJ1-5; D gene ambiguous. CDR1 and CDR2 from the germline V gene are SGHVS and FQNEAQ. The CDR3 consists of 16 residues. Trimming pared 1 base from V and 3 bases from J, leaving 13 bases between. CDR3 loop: CASSLVVGRINQPQHF. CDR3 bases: TGTGCCAGCAGCTTAGTTGTAGGGCGGATCAATCAGCCCCAGCATTTT.

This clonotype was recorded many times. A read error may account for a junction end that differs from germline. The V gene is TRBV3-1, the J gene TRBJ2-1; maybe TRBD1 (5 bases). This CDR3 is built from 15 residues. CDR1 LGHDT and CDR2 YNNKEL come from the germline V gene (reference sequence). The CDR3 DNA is TGTGCCAGCAGCAAAGACAGAAGCTCCTACAATGAGCAGTTCTTC. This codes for CASSKDRSSYNEQFF.

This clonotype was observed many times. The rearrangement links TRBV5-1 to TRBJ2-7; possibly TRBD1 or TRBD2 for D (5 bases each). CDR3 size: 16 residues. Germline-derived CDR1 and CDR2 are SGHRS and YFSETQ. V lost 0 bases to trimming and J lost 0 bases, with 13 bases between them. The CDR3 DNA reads TGCGCCAGCAGCTTGGACATGAAGGGGAGCTCCTACGAGCAGTACTTC. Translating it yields CASSLDMKGSSYEQYF.

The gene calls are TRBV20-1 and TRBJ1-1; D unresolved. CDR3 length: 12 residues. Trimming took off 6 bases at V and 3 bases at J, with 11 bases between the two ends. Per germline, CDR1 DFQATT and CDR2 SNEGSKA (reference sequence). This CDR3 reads CSASRVDTEAFF. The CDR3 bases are TGCAGTGCCTCTCGAGTCGACACTGAAGCTTTCTTT.

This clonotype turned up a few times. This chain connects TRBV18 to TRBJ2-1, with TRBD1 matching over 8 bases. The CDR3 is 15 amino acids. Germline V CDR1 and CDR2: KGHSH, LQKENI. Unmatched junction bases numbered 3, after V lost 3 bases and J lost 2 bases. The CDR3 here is CASSPAGQAYNEQFF. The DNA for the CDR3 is TGTGCCAGCTCACCGGCGGGACAGGCCTACAATGAGCAGTTCTTC.

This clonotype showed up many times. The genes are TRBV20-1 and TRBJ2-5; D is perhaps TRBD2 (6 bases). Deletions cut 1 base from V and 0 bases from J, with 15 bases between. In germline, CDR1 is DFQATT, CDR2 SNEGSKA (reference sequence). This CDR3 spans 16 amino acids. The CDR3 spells CSARGLGGDHQETQYF. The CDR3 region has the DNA TGCAGTGCTAGAGGCCTCGGCGGGGACCACCAAGAGACCCAGTACTTC.

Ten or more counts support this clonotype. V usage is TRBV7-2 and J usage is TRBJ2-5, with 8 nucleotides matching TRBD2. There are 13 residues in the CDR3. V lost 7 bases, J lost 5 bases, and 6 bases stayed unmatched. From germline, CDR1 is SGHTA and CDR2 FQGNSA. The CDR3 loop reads CASTTSAAETQYF. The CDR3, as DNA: TGTGCCAGCACGACTAGCGCGGCGGAGACCCAGTACTTC.

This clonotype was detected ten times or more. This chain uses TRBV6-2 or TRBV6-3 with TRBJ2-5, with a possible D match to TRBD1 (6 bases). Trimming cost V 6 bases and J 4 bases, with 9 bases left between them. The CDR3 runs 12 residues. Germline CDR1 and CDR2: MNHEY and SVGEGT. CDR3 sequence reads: CASSYRVETQYF. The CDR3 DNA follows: TGTGCCAGCAGCTACAGGGTAGAGACCCAGTACTTC.

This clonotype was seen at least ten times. CDR3 sequence (DNA): TGTGCCAGCGTTCCCCGGACAGAAAACACTGAAGCTTTCTTT. Protein product: CASVPRTENTEAFF. This sequence joins TRBV7-8 and TRBJ1-1; D perhaps matches TRBD1 (6 bases). Trimming shortened V by 8 bases and J by 2 bases, and 15 bases separated the two germline ends. The length of the CDR3 is 14 residues. Germline V CDR1 and CDR2: SGHVS, FQNEAQ. Full variable domain (rest looked up from reference TRBV7-8 and TRBJ1-1): GAGVSQSPRYKVAKRGQDVALRCDPISGHVSLFWYQQALGQGPEFLTYFQNEAQLDKSGLPSDRFFAERPEGSVSTLKIQRTQQEDSAVYLCASVPRTENTEAFFGQGTRLTVV.

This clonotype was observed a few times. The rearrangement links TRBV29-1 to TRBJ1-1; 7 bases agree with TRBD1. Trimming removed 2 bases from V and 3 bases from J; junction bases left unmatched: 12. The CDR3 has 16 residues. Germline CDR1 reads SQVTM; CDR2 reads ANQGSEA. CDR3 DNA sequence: TGCAGCGTTGAATACAGGGGCAGGGTAGTCGACACTGAAGCTTTCTTT. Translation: CSVEYRGRVVDTEAFF.

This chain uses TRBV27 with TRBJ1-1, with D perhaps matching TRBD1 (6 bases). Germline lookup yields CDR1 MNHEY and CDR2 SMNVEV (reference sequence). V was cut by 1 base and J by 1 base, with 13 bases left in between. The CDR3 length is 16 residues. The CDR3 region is CASSLWGASGNTEAFF. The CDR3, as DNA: TGTGCCAGCAGTTTATGGGGGGCTTCGGGGAACACTGAAGCTTTCTTT.

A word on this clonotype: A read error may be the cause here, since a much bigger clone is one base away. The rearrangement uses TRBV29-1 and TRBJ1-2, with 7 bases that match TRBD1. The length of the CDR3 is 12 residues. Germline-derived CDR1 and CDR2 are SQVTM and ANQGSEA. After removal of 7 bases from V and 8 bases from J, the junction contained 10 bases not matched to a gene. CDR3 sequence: CSGEKGALGYTF. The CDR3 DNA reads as TGCAGCGGGGAGAAGGGGGCCCTAGGCTACACCTTC.

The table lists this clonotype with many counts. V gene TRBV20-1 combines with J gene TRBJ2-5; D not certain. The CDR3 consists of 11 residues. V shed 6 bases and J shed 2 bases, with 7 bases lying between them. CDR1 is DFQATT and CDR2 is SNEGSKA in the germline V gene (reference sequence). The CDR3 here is CSARPQETQYF. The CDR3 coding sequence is TGCAGTGCGCGGCCACAAGAGACCCAGTACTTC.

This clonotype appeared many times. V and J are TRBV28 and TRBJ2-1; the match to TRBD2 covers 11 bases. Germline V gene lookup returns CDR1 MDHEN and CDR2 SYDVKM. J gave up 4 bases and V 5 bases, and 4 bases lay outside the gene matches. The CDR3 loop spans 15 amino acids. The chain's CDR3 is CASSPTSGGYNEQFF. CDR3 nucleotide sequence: TGTGCCAGCAGTCCAACTAGCGGGGGATACAATGAGCAGTTCTTC.

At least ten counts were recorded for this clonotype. In DNA form, the CDR3 reads TGTGCCAGCAGCCTCCAGGGTCTCGGCCAAATGAACACTGAAGCTTTCTTT. Translated: CASSLQGLGQMNTEAFF. The chain joins TRBV7-2 to TRBJ1-1; maybe TRBD1 (5 bases). CDR1 is SGHTA and CDR2 is FQGNSA in the germline V gene. V shed 5 bases and J shed 0 bases, with 19 bases lying between them. The length of the CDR3 is 17 residues.

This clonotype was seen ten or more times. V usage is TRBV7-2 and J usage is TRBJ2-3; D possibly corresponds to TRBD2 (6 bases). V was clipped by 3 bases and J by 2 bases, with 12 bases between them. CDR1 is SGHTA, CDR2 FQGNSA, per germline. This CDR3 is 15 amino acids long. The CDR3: CASSFPRGNTDTQYF. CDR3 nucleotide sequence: TGTGCCAGCAGCTTCCCGCGGGGTAACACAGATACGCAGTATTTT.

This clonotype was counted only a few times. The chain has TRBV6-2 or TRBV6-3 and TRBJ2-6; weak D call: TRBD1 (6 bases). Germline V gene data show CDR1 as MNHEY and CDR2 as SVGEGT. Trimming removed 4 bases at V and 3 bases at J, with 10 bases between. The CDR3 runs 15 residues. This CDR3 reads CASSFGTLGANVLTF. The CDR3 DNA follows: TGTGCCAGCAGTTTCGGGACACTTGGGGCCAACGTCCTGACTTTC.

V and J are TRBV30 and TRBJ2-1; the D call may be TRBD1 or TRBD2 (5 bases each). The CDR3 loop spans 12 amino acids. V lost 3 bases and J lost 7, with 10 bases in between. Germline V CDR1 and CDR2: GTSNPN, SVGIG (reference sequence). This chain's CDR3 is CAWSDGGNEQFF. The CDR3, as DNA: TGTGCCTGGAGCGATGGGGGAAATGAGCAGTTCTTC.

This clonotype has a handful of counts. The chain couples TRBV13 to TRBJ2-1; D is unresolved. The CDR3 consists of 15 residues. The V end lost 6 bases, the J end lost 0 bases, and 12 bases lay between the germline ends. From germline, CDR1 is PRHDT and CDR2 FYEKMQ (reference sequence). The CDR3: CASSMTSNSYNEQFF. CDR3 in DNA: TGTGCCAGCAGTATGACTTCTAACTCCTACAATGAGCAGTTCTTC.

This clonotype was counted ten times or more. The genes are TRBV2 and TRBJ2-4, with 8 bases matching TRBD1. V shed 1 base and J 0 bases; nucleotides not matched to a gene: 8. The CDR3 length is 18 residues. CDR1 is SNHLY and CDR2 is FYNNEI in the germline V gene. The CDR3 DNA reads TGTGCCAGCAGTGAAGTATTGGACAGGGTACTAGCCAAAAACATTCAGTACTTC. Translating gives CASSEVLDRVLAKNIQYF.

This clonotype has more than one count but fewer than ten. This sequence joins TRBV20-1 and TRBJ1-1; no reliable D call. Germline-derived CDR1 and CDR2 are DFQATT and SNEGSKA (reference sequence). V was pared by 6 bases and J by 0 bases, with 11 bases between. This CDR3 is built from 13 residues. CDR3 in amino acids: CSAKRGMNTEAFF. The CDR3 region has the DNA TGCAGTGCCAAGAGAGGGATGAACACTGAAGCTTTCTTT.

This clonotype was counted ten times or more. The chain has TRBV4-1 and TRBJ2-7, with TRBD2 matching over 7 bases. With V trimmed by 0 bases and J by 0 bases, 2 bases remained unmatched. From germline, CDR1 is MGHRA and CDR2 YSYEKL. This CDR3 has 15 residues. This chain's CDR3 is CASSQDREDSYEQYF. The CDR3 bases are TGCGCCAGCAGCCAAGATCGGGAGGACTCCTACGAGCAGTACTTC.

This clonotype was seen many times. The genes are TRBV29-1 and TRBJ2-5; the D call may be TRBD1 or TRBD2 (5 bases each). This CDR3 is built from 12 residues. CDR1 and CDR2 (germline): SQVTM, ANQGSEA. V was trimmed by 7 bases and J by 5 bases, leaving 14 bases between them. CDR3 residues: CSARDPTETQYF. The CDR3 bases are TGCAGCGCCCGGGACCCAACGGAGACCCAGTACTTC.